Included here is one TCR beta chain sequence, with context. A much bigger clone sits one base away, suggesting this may be a read error. Arm-PCR with iRepertoire HTBI primers amplified the CDR3 regions for these TCR beta libraries. Authors' processing steps: The samples yielded roughly 60 TRBV and roughly 13 TRBJ segments. One entry per CDR3 protein, called by TCRdb with MiXCR from the multiplex PCR reads. The V and J calls follow TCRdb's processing rather than the paper's. In the table there are about 470,000 distinct CDR3 sequences, roughly 17% of which are singletons. The record originates from a study of regulatory T cells in long-lasting Graves disease. The time point is: newly diagnosed GD, antithyroid drugs for less than 3 months. RNA extracted from PBMCs served as the sequencing template. J lost 4 bases, V lost 5 bases, and 8 bases had no gene match. This CDR3 comprises 14 residues. The germline V gene has CDR1 SQVTM and CDR2 ANQGSEA.

The sample was also reused in another study, on T cells in Graves' hyperthyroidism and ophthalmopathy.

The chain couples TRBV29-1 to TRBJ2-7, with 10 bases aligning to TRBD1. This sample comprised peripheral blood mononuclear cells (PBMCs), obtained at new diagnosis, from a patient treated with antithyroid drugs. The sequence came from a middle-aged man with Graves disease. CDR3 in DNA: TGCAGCGTTTGGACAGGGGGAGGGCAATACGAGCAGTACTTC. It encodes CSVWTGGGQYEQYF.